This T cell receptor (beta chain) was retrieved from a study of beta chain features in type 1 diabetes. Study details: All samples combined gave roughly 100,000,000 sorted cells for examination. General study points: A cDNA-based sequencing approach could over-represent cells with high TCR expression. Shortening that was moderate but significant affected the TCRB CDR3s of Type 1 diabetes patients in all four CD4+ subsets.

Germline V gives CDR1 SGHNT, CDR2 YYREEE (reference sequence). V lost 5 bases, J lost 10 bases, and 9 bases stayed unmatched. The CDR3 is made up of 13 amino acids. Stem cell-like memory, regulatory, central memory and naive CD4+ cells were sorted via CD45RO/CCR7/CD25/CD127/CD95/CD27. All of the sorted populations showed purity greater than 95%. A word on this clone: Its target is not known.

Expressed TCRB transcripts were sequenced because the entire RNA isolate underwent reverse transcription. TCRdb's table, derived via immunoSEQ multiplex PCR, lists solely in-frame clones and lacks some. The profile shows roughly 150,000 clones, 9% to 10% of them singletons. The sequenced material came from central memory CD4+ T cells from blood. The chain joins TRBV5-4 to TRBJ2-1, with 7 nucleotides matching TRBD2. The origin of this receptor is a woman between 25 and 40 years old with type 1 diabetes. The CDR3 loop reads CASSLQLGGEQFF. The CDR3 DNA reads TGTGCCAGCAGTCTCCAACTGGGAGGGGAGCAGTTCTTC.